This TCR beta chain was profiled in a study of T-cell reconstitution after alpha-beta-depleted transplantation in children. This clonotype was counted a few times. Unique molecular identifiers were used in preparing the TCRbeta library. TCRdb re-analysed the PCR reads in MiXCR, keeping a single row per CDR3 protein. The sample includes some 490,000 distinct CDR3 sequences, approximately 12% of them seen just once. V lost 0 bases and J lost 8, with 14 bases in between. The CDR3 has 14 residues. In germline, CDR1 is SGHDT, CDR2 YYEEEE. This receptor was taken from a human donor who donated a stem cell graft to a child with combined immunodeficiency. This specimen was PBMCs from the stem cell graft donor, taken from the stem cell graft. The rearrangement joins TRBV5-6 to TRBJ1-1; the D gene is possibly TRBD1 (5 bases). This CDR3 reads CASSLEGRRREAFF. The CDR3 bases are TGTGCCAGCAGCTTGGAGGGACGCCGGCGGGAAGCTTTCTTT.